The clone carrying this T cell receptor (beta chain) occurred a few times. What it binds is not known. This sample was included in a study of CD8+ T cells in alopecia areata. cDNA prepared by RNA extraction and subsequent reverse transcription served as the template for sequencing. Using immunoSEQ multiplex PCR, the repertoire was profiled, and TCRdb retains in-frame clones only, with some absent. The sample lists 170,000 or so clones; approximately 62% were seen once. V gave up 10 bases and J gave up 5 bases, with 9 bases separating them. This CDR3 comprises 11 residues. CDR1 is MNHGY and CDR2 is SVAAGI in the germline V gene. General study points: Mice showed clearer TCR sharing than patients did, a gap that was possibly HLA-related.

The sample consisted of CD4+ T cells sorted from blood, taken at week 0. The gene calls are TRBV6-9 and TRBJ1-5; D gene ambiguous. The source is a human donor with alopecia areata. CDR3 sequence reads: CAMHSDQPQHF. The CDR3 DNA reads TGTGCCATGCACTCGGATCAGCCCCAGCATTTT.